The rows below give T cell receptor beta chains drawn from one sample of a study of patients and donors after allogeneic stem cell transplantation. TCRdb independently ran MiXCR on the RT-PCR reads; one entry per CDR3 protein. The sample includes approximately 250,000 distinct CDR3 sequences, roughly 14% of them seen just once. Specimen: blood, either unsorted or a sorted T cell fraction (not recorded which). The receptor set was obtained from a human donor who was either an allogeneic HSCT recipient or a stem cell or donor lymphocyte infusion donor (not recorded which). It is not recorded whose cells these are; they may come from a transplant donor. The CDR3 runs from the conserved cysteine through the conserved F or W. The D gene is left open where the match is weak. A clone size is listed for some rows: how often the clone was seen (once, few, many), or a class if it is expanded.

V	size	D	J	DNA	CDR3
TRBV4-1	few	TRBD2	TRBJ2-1	TGCGCCAGCAGCCCGCCCGGACTAGCGGATTCTAGTGAGCAGTTCTTC	CASSPPGLADSSEQFF
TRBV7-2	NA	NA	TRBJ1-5	TGTGCCAGCAGCGTGGGGGTGGACAATCAGCCCCAGCATTTT	CASSVGVDNQPQHF
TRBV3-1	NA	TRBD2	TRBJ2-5	TGTGCCAGCAGCCAGATAGGGAGCGGGAGTCATGAGACCCAGTACTTC	CASSQIGSGSHETQYF
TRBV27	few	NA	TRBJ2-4	TGTGCCAGCAGTTTATCGACTGGTACAGCCAAAAACATTCAGTACTTC	CASSLSTGTAKNIQYF
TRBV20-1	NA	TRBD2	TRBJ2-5	TGCAGTGCTAGAGTCTTGCGGGGGGCAGTTGAGACCCAGTACTTC	CSARVLRGAVETQYF
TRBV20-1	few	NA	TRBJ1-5	TGCAGTGCTGATCGGCAGACCCGGGGGCCCCAGCATTTT	CSADRQTRGPQHF
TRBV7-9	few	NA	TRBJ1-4	TGTGCCAGCAGCTTATTGGGGGTCACGGCTGAAAAACTGTTTTTT	CASSLLGVTAEKLFF
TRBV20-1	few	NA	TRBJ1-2	TGCAGTGTCGGCAGCGTCTATGGCTACACCTTC	CSVGSVYGYTF
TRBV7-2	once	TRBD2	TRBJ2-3	TGTGCCAGCAGCTTAGTAGCGGGGAGCACAGATACGCAGTATTTT	CASSLVAGSTDTQYF
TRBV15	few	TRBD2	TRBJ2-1	TGTGCCACCAAAGGAGTAGCGGGAGTGGTTGAGCAGTTCTTC	CATKGVAGVVEQFF
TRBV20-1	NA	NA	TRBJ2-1	TGCAGTGCCCGGCGGGGTGACAATGAGCAGTTCTTC	CSARRGDNEQFF
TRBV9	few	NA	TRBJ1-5	TGTGCCAGCAGCCCGGGGGGGGGGCTACTTCAGCCCCAGCATTTT	CASSPGGGLLQPQHF
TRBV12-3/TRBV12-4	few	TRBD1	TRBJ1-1	TGTGCCAGCAGCCCCACAGGGGGCTACACTGAAGCTTTCTTT	CASSPTGGYTEAFF
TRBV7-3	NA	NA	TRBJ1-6	TGTGCCAGCAGCCCCGATGGGGGTTTCGGTTCACCCCTCCACTTT	CASSPDGGFGSPLHF
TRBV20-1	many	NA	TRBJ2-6	TGCAGTGCTAGGCTGCCCAGCTCTGGGGCCAACGTCCTGACTTTC	CSARLPSSGANVLTF
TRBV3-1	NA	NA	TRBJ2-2	TGTGCCAGCAGCCAAGGACTATTAAACACCGGGGAGCTGTTTTTT	CASSQGLLNTGELFF
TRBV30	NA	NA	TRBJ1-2	TGTGCCTGGAGCTATGGACAGAGCTATGGCTACACCTTC	CAWSYGQSYGYTF
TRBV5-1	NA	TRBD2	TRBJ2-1	TGCGCCAGCAGCTTTGCAGCGGGAGTATACAATGAGCAGTTCTTC	CASSFAAGVYNEQFF
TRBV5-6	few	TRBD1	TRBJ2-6	TGTGCCAGCAGCCCCTACTCGACAGGGGTCGGGGCCAACGTCCTGACTTTC	CASSPYSTGVGANVLTF
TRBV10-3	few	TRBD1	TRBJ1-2	TGTGCCATCAGCGAGACAGGGGACTATGGCTACACCTTC	CAISETGDYGYTF
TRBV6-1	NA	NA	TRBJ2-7	TGTGCCAGCACGGCCGGGGTCCTCTCCTACGAGCAGTACTTC	CASTAGVLSYEQYF
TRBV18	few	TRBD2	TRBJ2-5	TGTGCCAGCTCACCTCGGGACAGACTAGCGGGGAGGGAGACCCAGTACTTC	CASSPRDRLAGRETQYF
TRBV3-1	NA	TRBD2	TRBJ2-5	TGTGCCAGCAGCCAAGATGGGGGACTAGCGGAGACCCAGTACTTC	CASSQDGGLAETQYF
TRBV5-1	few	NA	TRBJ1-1	TGCGCCAGCAGCCCCGGGGATCCGAACACTGAAGCTTTCTTT	CASSPGDPNTEAFF
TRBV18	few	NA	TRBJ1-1	TGTGCCAGCTCCCGTTCGTCCGCTGAAGCTTTCTTT	CASSRSSAEAFF
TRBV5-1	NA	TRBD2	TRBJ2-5	TGCGCCAGCAGACGACTAGCGGGAGAGCCACAAGAGACCCAGTACTTC	CASRRLAGEPQETQYF
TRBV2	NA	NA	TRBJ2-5	TGTGCCAGCAAGAGGAGTATAGAAGAGACCCAGTACTTC	CASKRSIEETQYF
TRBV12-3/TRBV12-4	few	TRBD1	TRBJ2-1	TGTGCCAGCAGTCTAAGGACAGGGCCTTACAATGAGCAGTTCTTC	CASSLRTGPYNEQFF
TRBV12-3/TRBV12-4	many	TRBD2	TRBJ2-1	TGTGCCAGCAAAATGAGCGGGGGCCTCTACAATGAGCAGTTCTTC	CASKMSGGLYNEQFF